This is a list of T cell receptor beta chains from one sample in a study of blood T cell repertoires in COVID-19. Produced via immunoSEQ multiplex PCR; TCRdb's table is partial and in-frame only. Here the sample spans 250,000 to 350,000 clones, approximately 88% being singletons. The sequenced sample consisted of PBMCs or T cells enriched from blood (not recorded which). The source is a woman under 30 who had recovered from COVID-19. The conserved cysteine and the conserved F or W are not part of the CDR3 here. A D gene is named only where the DNA matches it firmly.

D: TRBD2
V: TRBV9
CDR3: ASSALAGVNTGELF

D: TRBD1
V: TRBV7-9
CDR3: ASSFKGGGEDTQY

D: .
V: TRBV19
CDR3: ATGVDYGYT

D: TRBD2
V: TRBV19
CDR3: ASSIASSGSYNEQF

D: .
V: TRBV7-9
CDR3: ASAPGSSNQPQH

D: .
V: TRBV28
CDR3: ASSIHSYEQY

D: .
V: TRBV2
CDR3: ASSEAAAGLYSNQPQH

D: .
V: TRBV6-5
CDR3: ASTPGKLYGYT

D: .
V: TRBV27
CDR3: ASTPAGSYEQY

D: .
V: TRBV7-9
CDR3: ASSLAVVTGENEKLF

D: .
V: TRBV7-6
CDR3: ASSPRGEGNTEAF

D: TRBD2
V: TRBV10-3
CDR3: AISDSGGTSSYNEQF

D: .
V: TRBV19
CDR3: ASSISDSNSPLH

D: TRBD2
V: TRBV27
CDR3: ASSPPGSGDLFYEQY

D: .
V: TRBV19
CDR3: ASSISGAEAF

D: TRBD1
V: TRBV10-2
CDR3: ASSKNRGAQPQH

D: TRBD2
V: TRBV7-2
CDR3: ASSLSGAGGVYEQY

D: TRBD1
V: TRBV19
CDR3: ASSETGPQEPQH

D: .
V: TRBV12-3/TRBV12-4
CDR3: ASSFREGETQY

D: TRBD2
V: TRBV12-3/TRBV12-4
CDR3: ASGLAASYEQY

D: .
V: TRBV5-4
CDR3: ASARLLGGANYGYT

D: TRBD1
V: TRBV11-2
CDR3: ASRGGYYGYT

D: TRBD2
V: TRBV11-1
CDR3: ASSSGAGGNTQY

D: .
V: TRBV28
CDR3: ASSRRRGEKLF

D: TRBD1
V: TRBV2
CDR3: ASRDRGYGYT

D: .
V: TRBV6-5
CDR3: ANNLLNTEAF

D: .
V: TRBV4-3
CDR3: ASSRRARGEKLF

D: .
V: TRBV2
CDR3: ASSLQGMGNYGYT

D: .
V: TRBV7-9
CDR3: ASSPGRGGTNTEAF

D: .
V: TRBV27
CDR3: ASGRGADSPLH

D: .
V: TRBV30
CDR3: AWLETSKPYNEQF

D: .
V: TRBV19
CDR3: ASSIMQGNQPQH

D: TRBD1
V: TRBV6-2/TRBV6-3
CDR3: ASSSRQGSNQPQH

D: TRBD1
V: TRBV7-9
CDR3: ASSRAGQGNGEQF

D: TRBD2
V: TRBV7-2
CDR3: ASSLAASGRAIGGEQF

D: .
V: TRBV12-3/TRBV12-4
CDR3: ASSFTRESPLH

D: TRBD1
V: TRBV12-3/TRBV12-4
CDR3: ASGGTDLFYT